The 8 T cell receptor beta chains below all came from one sample that was sequenced in a study of cytomegalovirus exposure and HLA in healthy donors. In the PCR, 60 Vbeta and 13 Jbeta primers were used. Sequencing used immunoSEQ multiplex PCR; TCRdb keeps in-frame clones, though not all of them. The profile shows about 130,000 clones, about 81% of them singletons. Sample: PBMCs. Receptors were obtained from a woman in her thirties in good health and CMV-seronegative.

The chain has TRBV2 and TRBJ1-2, with 9 nucleotides matching TRBD1. J was trimmed by 5 bases and V by 4 bases; bases with no gene match: 5. This CDR3 is built from 14 residues. Germline V gives CDR1 SNHLY, CDR2 FYNNEI. The CDR3 sequence is CASSGSGQGYGYTF. The CDR3 DNA follows: TGTGCCAGCAGTGGTAGTGGACAGGGGTATGGCTACACCTTC. Full variable domain (rest looked up from reference TRBV2 and TRBJ1-2): EPEVTQTPSHQVTQMGQEVILRCVPISNHLYFYWYRQILGQKVEFLVSFYNNEISEKSEIFDDQFSVERPDGSNFTLKIRSTKLEDSAMYFCASSGSGQGYGYTFGSGTRLTVV.

The chain is built from TRBV4-1 and TRBJ2-2; 9 bases fit TRBD2. This CDR3 spans 17 amino acids. Germline CDR1 is MGHRA and CDR2 is YSYEKL. V gave up 3 bases and J gave up 5 bases; unmatched junction bases: 10. The DNA of the CDR3 is TGCGCCAGCAGCCACCCACCCGCGGGGGGGCCGACCGGGGAGCTGTTTTTT. Protein sequence: CASSHPPAGGPTGELFF.

The chain links TRBV7-9 to TRBJ1-5, with D possibly matching TRBD1 (5 bases). Germline assignment: CDR1 SEHNR and CDR2 FQNEAQ (reference sequence). Trimming removed 1 base at V and 1 base at J, with 11 bases between. The CDR3 loop spans 16 amino acids. In nucleotides, the CDR3 is TGTGCCAGCAGCTTAGGGGGCGCTCAGAGCAATCAGCCCCAGCATTTT. This translates into CASSLGGAQSNQPQHF.

This clone was seen a handful of times. The chain couples TRBV7-3 to TRBJ2-2; 7 nucleotides line up with TRBD1. The germline V gene encodes CDR1 SGHTA and CDR2 FQGTGA. CDR3 length: 14 amino acids. Unmatched junction bases numbered 4, after V lost 5 bases and J lost 4 bases. Here the CDR3 reads CASSRDSGTGELFF. The CDR3, as DNA: TGTGCCAGCAGCCGGGACAGTGGCACCGGGGAGCTGTTTTTT.

Here the CDR3 DNA reads TGTGCCAGCAGTGGCAGGGTTGTCACCGGGGAGCTGTTTTTT. This sequence encodes CASSGRVVTGELFF. The chain has TRBV27 and TRBJ2-2, with a possible D match to TRBD1 (5 bases). Trimming took off 5 bases at V and 4 bases at J, with 11 bases between the two ends. Looked up from germline, CDR1 is MNHEY and CDR2 is SMNVEV (reference sequence). The CDR3 is made up of 14 amino acids.

This clone was counted once. The gene calls are TRBV7-2 and TRBJ2-1; 8 bases match TRBD1. Losses at the gene ends were 1 base for V and 10 bases for J; bases not matched to a gene: 9. Germline V gene lookup returns CDR1 SGHTA and CDR2 FQGNSA. The CDR3 has 15 amino acids. The CDR3 coding sequence is TGTGCCAGCAGCTTAGAAGGACAGGGTCTACAGGAGCAGTTCTTC. Translated: CASSLEGQGLQEQFF.

V gene TRBV19 combines with J gene TRBJ2-7; no clear D gene. V dropped 2 bases and J dropped 6 bases, with 11 bases sitting between them. The germline CDR1 and CDR2 sequences are LNHDA and SQIVND (reference sequence). The CDR3 is made up of 13 amino acids. The CDR3 here is CASSITTTGEQYF. The CDR3 DNA reads TGTGCCAGTAGTATAACCACTACTGGCGAGCAGTACTTC.

This clone has just a few counts. V gene TRBV11-3 combines with J gene TRBJ2-5; 7 positions agree with TRBD1. CDR1 is SGHNT and CDR2 is YENEEA in the germline V gene. The CDR3 contains 16 residues. V trimming: 5 bases; J trimming: 0 bases; junction bases outside the gene matches: 9. The CDR3 region is CASSRTGTVNQETQYF. CDR3 DNA sequence: TGTGCCAGCAGCCGGACCGGGACAGTTAACCAAGAGACCCAGTACTTC.